This TCR beta chain appears in the sequencing data of a study of blood T cells in healthy people across ages. Through a sample-barcoded 5' primer and a J-beta primer mix, a second PCR was run for roughly 7 to 12 cycles. Paired-end reads containing CDR3 totaled no fewer than 2.5 million for each sample. A single record per CDR3 protein comes from TCRdb applying MiXCR to the 5' RACE reads. The profile shows hundreds of thousands of distinct CDR3 sequences, about 62% of them singletons. This clonotype was picked up a small number of times. Its cognate antigen is unknown. Germline is not matched at one junction end, which may reflect a read error. Study results and limitations: Diversity estimates from one million T cells were considered underestimates. Shifts in expanded clonotypes may have been confounded by donor CMV status, which was unknown.

The CDR3 totals 14 residues. Germline values: CDR1 SSHAT, CDR2 FNYEAQ (reference sequence). The chain is built from TRBV7-7 and TRBJ2-5; perhaps TRBD2 as D (5 bases). Sequencing was done on a sample of blood. The sequence was collected from a man aged 25-40 years in good health. CDR3 amino acids: CASSPIRRQETQYF. In DNA, the CDR3 is TGTGCTAGCAGCCCCATCCGGAGGCAAGAGACCCAGTACTTC. The whole variable domain, remainder taken from reference TRBV7-7 and TRBJ2-5, is GAGVSQSPRYKVTKRGQDVTLRCDPISSHATLYWYQQALGQGPEFLTYFNYEAQPDKSGLPSDRFSAERPEGSISTLTIQRTEQRDSAMYRCASSPIRRQETQYFGPGTRLLVL.